This TCR beta chain is drawn from a study of molecular identifiers for immune sequencing clone quantification. As for the study in general: Replicate RNA from about 20,000 or 100,000 naive CD8 T cells formed five aliquots; four were sequenced. Study results and caveats: Jurkat TCR RNA spiked in from one cell reportedly remained identifiable amid roughly 910,000 naive cells.

Bulk TCR libraries used previously described methods and listed TCR primers. TCRdb fed the PCR reads into MiXCR, producing one record per CDR3 protein. This sample has about 630,000 distinct CDR3 sequences, with roughly 25% found just once. This clonotype was detected ten times or more. As yet, its antigen is unknown. Germline CDR1 and CDR2: SQVTM and ANQGSEA. V was clipped by 2 bases and J by 7 bases; unmatched bases: 10. This CDR3 is built from 15 residues. The specimen sequenced was naive CD8+ T cells from blood, with Jurkat cell RNA spiked in. Stated subset: FACS-sorted CD8+CD4-CCR7+CD45RA+ naive T cells. The receptor's source is a human donor in good health. Some libraries in this study had Jurkat cell RNA spiked in. The rearrangement joins TRBV29-1 to TRBJ2-1; 8 bases map to TRBD2. The CDR3, as DNA: TGCAGCGTTGAATCTGGAGCGGGAGTATTGAATGAGCAGTTCTTC. It encodes CSVESGAGVLNEQFF.